The sequence of this TCR beta chain was determined in a study of blood T cell repertoires in COVID-19. Study-wide context: There were acute and convalescent COVID-19 samples, and they came from the United States, Italy and Spain.

The CDR3 length is 12 residues. V lost 7 bases, J lost 5 bases, and 3 bases stayed unmatched. The V gene's germline CDR1 is SNHLY and CDR2 FYNNEI. In the original workflow: The authors estimated nucleated cell counts from reference gene primer amplification. Using immunoSEQ multiplex PCR, the repertoire was profiled, and TCRdb retains in-frame clones only, with some absent. V, J and clone size derive from that table, while D and trimming were established from the DNA sequence. The data show around 150,000 clones, about 77% seen once. The V gene is TRBV2, the J gene TRBJ2-7, with 9 bases aligning to TRBD1. The receptor comes from a woman older than 75 with acute or convalescent COVID-19. The material sequenced was peripheral blood. The DNA for the CDR3 is TGTGCCAGCACCAGACAGGGGGACGAGCAGTACTTC. This translates into CASTRQGDEQYF.